This TCR beta chain was sequenced for a study of early T cells in non-severe SARS-CoV-2 infection. Overall study context: With bulk RNA from unsorted whole blood as input, sequencing yielded unpaired chains.

V was trimmed by 5 bases and J by 8 bases, leaving 12 bases between them. This CDR3 is built from 12 residues. This clonotype was counted ten times or more. Its antigen is undetermined. Study results and limitations: Matching with VDJdb favored anti-spike CD8 responses (missing private and CD4 specificities).

TCRdb ran MiXCR on the 5' RACE reads and lists one entry per CDR3 protein. The repertoire has 100,000 or so distinct CDR3 sequences, about an eighth of them found once; the top ten carry 6% to 7.5%. This TCR derives from an adult who was a healthcare worker with PCR-confirmed SARS-CoV-2 infection or an uninfected control (not recorded which). This chain connects TRBV12-3 or TRBV12-4 to TRBJ1-1, with D tentatively TRBD1 (5 bases). The sequencing sample was made of whole blood. In nucleotides, the CDR3 is TGTGCCAGCAGTCGCGGGACGCAAGAAGCTTTCTTT. Its translation: CASSRGTQEAFF.